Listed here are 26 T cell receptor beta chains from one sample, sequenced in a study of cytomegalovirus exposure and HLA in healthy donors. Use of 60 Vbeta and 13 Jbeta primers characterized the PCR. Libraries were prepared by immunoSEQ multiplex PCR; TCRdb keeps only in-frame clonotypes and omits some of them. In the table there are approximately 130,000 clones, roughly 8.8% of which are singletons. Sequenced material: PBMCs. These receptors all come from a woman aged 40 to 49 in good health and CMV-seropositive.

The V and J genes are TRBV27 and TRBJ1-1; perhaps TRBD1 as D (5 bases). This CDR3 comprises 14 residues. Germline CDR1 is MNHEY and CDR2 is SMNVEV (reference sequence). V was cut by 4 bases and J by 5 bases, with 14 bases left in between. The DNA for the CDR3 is TGTGCCAGCAGTTCCCTTTGGGGGGGGACTGAAGCTTTCTTT. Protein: CASSSLWGGTEAFF.

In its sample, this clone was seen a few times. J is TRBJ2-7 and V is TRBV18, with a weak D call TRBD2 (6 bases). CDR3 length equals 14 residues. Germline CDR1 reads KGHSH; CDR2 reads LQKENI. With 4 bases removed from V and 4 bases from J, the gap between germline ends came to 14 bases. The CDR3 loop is CASSRGGDLYEQYF. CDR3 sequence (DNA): TGTGCCAGCTCACGAGGAGGGGACCTATACGAGCAGTACTTC.

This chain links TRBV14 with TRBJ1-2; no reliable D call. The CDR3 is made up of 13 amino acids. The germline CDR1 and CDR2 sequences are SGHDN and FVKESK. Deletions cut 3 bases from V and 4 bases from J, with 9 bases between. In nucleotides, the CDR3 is TGTGCCAGCAGCCAGGCGGGCCCCTATGGCTACACCTTC. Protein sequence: CASSQAGPYGYTF.

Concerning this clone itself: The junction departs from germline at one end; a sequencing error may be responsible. CDR3 region: CASRFSHEQYF. CDR3 nucleotide sequence: TGTGCCAGCAGATTCTCCCACGAGCAGTACTTC. The chain links TRBV5-6 to TRBJ2-7; D is unresolved. In germline, CDR1 is SGHDT, CDR2 YYEEEE. The CDR3 is 11 amino acids.

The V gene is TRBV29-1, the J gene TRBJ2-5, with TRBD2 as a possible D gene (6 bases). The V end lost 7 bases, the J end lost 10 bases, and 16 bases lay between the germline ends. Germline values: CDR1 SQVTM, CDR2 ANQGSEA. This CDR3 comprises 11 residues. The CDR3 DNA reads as TGCAGCGCCCTCCGGGGAGGCTTCCAGTACTTC. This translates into CSALRGGFQYF.

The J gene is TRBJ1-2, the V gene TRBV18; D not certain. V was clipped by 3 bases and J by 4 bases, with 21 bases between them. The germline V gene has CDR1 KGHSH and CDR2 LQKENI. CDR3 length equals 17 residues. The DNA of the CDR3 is TGTGCCAGCTCACCTCTGCTTCCCGGGAGAGAGGGCTATGGCTACACCTTC. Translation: CASSPLLPGREGYGYTF.

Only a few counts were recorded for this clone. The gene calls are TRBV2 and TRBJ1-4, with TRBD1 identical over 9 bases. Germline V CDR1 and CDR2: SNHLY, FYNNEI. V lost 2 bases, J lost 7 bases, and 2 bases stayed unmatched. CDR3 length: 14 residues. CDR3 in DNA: TGTGCCAGCAGTGAAAGGACAGGGGCTGAAAAACTGTTTTTT. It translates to CASSERTGAEKLFF.

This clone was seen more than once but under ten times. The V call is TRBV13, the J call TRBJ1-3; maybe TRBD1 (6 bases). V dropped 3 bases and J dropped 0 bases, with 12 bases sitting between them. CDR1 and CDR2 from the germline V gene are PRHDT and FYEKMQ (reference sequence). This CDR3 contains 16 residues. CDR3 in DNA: TGTGCCAGCAGCTTTAGCGTGGGGGCCTCTGGAAACACCATATATTTT. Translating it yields CASSFSVGASGNTIYF. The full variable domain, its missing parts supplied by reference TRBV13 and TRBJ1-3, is AAGVIQSPRHLIKEKRETATLKCYPIPRHDTVYWYQQGPGQDPQFLISFYEKMQSDKGSIPDRFSAQQFSDYHSELNMSSLELGDSALYFCASSFSVGASGNTIYFGEGSWLTVV.

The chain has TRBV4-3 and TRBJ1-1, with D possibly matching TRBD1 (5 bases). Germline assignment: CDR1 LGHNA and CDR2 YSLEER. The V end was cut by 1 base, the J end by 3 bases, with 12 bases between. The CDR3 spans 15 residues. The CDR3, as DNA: TGCGCCAGCAGCCAAGTCCAGGGATGGGACACTGAAGCTTTCTTT. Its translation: CASSQVQGWDTEAFF.

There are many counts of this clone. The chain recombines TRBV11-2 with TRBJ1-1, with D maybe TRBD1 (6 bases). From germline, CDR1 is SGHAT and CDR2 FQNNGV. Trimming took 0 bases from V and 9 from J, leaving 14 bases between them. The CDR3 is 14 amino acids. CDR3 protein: CASSLDLGAGKAFF. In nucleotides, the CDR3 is TGTGCCAGCAGCTTAGATTTGGGGGCCGGGAAAGCTTTCTTT.

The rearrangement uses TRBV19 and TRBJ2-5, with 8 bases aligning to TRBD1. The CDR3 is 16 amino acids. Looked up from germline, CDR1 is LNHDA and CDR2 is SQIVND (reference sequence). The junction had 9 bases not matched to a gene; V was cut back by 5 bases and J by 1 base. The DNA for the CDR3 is TGTGCCAGTAGTTCACGGACAGGGTCCTTCCAAGAGACCCAGTACTTC. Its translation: CASSSRTGSFQETQYF. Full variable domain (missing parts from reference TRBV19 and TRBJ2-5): DGGITQSPKYLFRKEGQNVTLSCEQNLNHDAMYWYRQDPGQGLRLIYYSQIVNDFQKGDIAEGYSVSREKKESFPLTVTSAQKNPTAFYLCASSSRTGSFQETQYFGPGTRLLVL.

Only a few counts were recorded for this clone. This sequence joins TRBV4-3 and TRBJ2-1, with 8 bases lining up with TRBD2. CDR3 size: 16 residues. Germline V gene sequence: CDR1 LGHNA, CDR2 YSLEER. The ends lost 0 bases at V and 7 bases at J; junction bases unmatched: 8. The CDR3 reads CASSQDIRQRENEQFF. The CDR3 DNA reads TGCGCCAGCAGCCAAGATATTCGCCAGCGGGAGAATGAGCAGTTCTTC.

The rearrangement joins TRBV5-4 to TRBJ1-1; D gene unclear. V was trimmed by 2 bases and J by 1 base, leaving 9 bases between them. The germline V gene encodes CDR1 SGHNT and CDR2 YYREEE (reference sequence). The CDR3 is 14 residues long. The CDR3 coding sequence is TGTGCCAGCAGCTTTCCGGGGAGGAACACTGAAGCTTTCTTT. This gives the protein CASSFPGRNTEAFF.

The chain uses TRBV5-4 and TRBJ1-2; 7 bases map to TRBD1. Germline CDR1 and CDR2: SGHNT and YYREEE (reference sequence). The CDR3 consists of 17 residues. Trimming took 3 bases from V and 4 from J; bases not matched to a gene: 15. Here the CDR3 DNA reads TGTGCCAGCAGCTCGGCGAACCGGGACAGAGATCTCTATGGCTACACCTTC. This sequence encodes CASSSANRDRDLYGYTF.

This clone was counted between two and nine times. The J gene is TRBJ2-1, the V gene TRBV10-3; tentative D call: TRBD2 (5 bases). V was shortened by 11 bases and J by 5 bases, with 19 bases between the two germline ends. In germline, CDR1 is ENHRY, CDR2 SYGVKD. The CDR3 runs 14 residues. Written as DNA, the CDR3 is TGTGCCGTAGGAGGAGGAGCTCCCCACAATGAGCAGTTCTTC. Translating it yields CAVGGGAPHNEQFF.

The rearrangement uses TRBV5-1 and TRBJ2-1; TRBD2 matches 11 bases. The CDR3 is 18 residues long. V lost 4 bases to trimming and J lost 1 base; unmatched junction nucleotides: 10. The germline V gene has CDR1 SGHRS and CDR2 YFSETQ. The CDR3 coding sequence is TGCGCCAGCAGCCAGCTACTAGCGGGGGTCCTGTCCTACAATGAGCAGTTCTTC. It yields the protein CASSQLLAGVLSYNEQFF.

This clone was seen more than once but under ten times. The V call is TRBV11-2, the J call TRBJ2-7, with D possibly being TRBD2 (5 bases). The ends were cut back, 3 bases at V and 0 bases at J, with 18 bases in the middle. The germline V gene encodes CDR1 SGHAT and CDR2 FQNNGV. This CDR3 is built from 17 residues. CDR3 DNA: TGTGCCAGCAGCTTGGGCCGAGGAGGCTCGAGCTCCTACGAGCAGTACTTC. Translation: CASSLGRGGSSSYEQYF.

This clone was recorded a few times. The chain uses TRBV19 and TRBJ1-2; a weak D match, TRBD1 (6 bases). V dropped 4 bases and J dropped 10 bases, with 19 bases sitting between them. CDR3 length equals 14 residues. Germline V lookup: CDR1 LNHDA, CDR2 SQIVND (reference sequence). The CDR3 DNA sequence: TGTGCCAGTAGTAAACAGGGCCCCATACACTACTACACCTTC. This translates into CASSKQGPIHYYTF. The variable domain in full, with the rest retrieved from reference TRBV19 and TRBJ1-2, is DGGITQSPKYLFRKEGQNVTLSCEQNLNHDAMYWYRQDPGQGLRLIYYSQIVNDFQKGDIAEGYSVSREKKESFPLTVTSAQKNPTAFYLCASSKQGPIHYYTFGSGTRLTVV.

CDR3 sequence reads: CASRPQTGIQTGELFF. CDR3 bases: TGTGCCAGCAGGCCTCAGACAGGGATCCAAACCGGGGAGCTGTTTTTT. This chain uses TRBV27 with TRBJ2-2; TRBD1 agrees at 7 bases. CDR3 length equals 16 residues. V was pared by 6 bases and J by 5 bases, with 12 bases of the junction left unmatched. The germline CDR1 and CDR2 sequences are MNHEY and SMNVEV (reference sequence).

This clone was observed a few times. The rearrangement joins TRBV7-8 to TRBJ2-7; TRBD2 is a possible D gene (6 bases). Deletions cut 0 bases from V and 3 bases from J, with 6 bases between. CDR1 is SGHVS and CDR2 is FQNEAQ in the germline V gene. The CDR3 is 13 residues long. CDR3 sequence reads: CASSLARGYEQYF. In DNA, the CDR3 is TGTGCCAGCAGCTTAGCGCGGGGCTACGAGCAGTACTTC.

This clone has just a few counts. CDR3 loop: CASSAGLAGKVTGELFF. The CDR3 DNA follows: TGTGCCAGCAGCGCCGGACTAGCGGGGAAGGTCACCGGGGAGCTGTTTTTT. V usage is TRBV5-6 and J usage is TRBJ2-2; 12 bases are a match to TRBD2. Germline values: CDR1 SGHDT, CDR2 YYEEEE. V shed 4 bases, J shed 4 bases, and the junction held 8 bases outside the gene matches. This CDR3 spans 17 amino acids.

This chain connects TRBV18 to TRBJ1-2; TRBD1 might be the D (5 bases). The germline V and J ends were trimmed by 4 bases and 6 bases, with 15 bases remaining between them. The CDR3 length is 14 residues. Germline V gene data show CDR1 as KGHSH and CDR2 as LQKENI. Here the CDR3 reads CASSLNQPGNGYTF. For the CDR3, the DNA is TGTGCCAGCTCACTGAATCAGCCAGGGAATGGCTACACCTTC. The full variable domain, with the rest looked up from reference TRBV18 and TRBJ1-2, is NAGVMQNPRHLVRRRGQEARLRCSPMKGHSHVYWYRQLPEEGLKFMVYLQKENIIDESGMPKERFSAEFPKEGPSILRIQQVVRGDSAAYFCASSLNQPGNGYTFGSGTRLTVV.

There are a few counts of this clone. CDR3 in amino acids: CASSRTQAVGGDTQYF. Here the CDR3 DNA reads TGTGCCAGTAGTAGAACCCAAGCGGTGGGGGGAGATACGCAGTATTTT. This rearrangement joins TRBV19 to TRBJ2-3; tentatively, D is TRBD2 (6 bases). This CDR3 is built from 16 residues. Germline V gene lookup returns CDR1 LNHDA and CDR2 SQIVND (reference sequence). Trimming pared 4 bases from V and 5 bases from J, leaving 19 bases between.

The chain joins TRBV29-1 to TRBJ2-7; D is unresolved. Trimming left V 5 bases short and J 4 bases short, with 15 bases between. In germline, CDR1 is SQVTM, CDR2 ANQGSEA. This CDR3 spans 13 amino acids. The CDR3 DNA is TGCAGCGTTAGGAGCTCCCTCCTTTACGAGCAGTACTTC. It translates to CSVRSSLLYEQYF.

The DNA for the CDR3 is TGCGCCAGCAGCCAAGAAAACAGGTGCCACATCCACCCCCTCCAAGAGACCCAGTACTTC. Translation gives CASSQENRCHIHPLQETQYF. This rearrangement joins TRBV4-3 to TRBJ2-5; D is possibly TRBD1 (5 bases). Looked up from germline, CDR1 is LGHNA and CDR2 is YSLEER. V was pared by 0 bases and J by 1 base, with 24 bases between. CDR3 length equals 20 residues.

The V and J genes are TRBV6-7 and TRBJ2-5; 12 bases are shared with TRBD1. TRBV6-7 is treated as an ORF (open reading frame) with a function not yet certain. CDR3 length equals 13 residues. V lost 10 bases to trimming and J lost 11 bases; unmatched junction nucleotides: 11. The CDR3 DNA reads TGTGCCACCCAGGGACAGGGGGCGGGGGAGCAGTACTTC. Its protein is CATQGQGAGEQYF.